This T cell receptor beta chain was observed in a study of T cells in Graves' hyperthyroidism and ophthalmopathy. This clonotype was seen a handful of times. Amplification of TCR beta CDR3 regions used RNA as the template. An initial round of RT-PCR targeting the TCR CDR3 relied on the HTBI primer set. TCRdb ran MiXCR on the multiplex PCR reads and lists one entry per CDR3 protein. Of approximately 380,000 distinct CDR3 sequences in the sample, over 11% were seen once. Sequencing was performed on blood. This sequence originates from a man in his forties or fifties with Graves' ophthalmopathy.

Written as DNA, the CDR3 is TGTGCAACCGGGACTAGCGGGGGATTGGGAGATACGCAGTATTTT. Protein: CATGTSGGLGDTQYF. The chain is built from TRBV27 and TRBJ2-3; 14 bases map to TRBD2. The CDR3 is made up of 15 amino acids. Germline V gene sequence: CDR1 MNHEY, CDR2 SMNVEV (reference sequence).